The entry below describes one TCR beta chain. What it binds is unknown. These data come from a study of T-cell memory formation after mild COVID-19. Study-level results: A subset of responding clones appeared in pre-infection memory, suggesting cross-reactive memory joined.

TCRdb redid the calling of the 5' RACE reads with MiXCR, one entry per CDR3 protein. The top ten clones hold more than 40% of a sample with tens of thousands of distinct CDR3 sequences, about 27% of them seen once. CDR1 and CDR2 (germline): MNHEY, SMNVEV (reference sequence). This CDR3 region has 15 residues. Trimming took 4 bases from V and 3 from J; bases not matched to a gene: 5. Sequencing was performed on PBMCs or a T cell subset sorted from them (not recorded which). The V call is TRBV27, the J call TRBJ2-1; 8 bases are a match to TRBD1. The sequence came from a man younger than 30 who had mild COVID-19 (a few samples of this study predate the infection). Cell type and time point are not known. CDR3 sequence (DNA): TGTGCCAGCAGTTCTCCGGACAGGGACTACAATGAGCAGTTCTTC. It encodes CASSSPDRDYNEQFF.